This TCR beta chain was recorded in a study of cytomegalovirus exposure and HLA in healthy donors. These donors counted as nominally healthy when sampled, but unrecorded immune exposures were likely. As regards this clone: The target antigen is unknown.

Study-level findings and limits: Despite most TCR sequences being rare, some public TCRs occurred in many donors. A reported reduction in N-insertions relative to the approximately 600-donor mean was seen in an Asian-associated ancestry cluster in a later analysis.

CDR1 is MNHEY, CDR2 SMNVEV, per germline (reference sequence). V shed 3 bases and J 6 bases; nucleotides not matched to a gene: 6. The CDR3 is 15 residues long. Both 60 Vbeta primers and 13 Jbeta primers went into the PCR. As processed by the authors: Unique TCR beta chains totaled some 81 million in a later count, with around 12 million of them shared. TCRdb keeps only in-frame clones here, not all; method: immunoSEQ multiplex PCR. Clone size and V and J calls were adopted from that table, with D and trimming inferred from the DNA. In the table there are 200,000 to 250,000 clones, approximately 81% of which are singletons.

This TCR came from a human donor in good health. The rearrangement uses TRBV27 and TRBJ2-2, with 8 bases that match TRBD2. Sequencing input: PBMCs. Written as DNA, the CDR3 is TGTGCCAGCAGTTTCCAGCGGGAGTTCCCCGGGGAGCTGTTTTTT. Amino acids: CASSFQREFPGELFF.